These 6 T cell receptor beta chains were sequenced from one sample in a study of blood T cell repertoires in COVID-19. The table came from immunoSEQ multiplex PCR; TCRdb's copy has only in-frame clones and leaves some out. The top ten clones hold about 12% of a sample with about 180,000 clones, around 80% of them seen once. The sequencing input was peripheral blood. The receptors here all came from a woman older than 75 with COVID-19, enrolled during active disease.

The rearrangement uses TRBV6-5 and TRBJ2-7, with D perhaps TRBD2 (5 bases). Trimming took 6 bases from V and 0 from J, leaving 15 bases between them. Germline V gene lookup returns CDR1 MNHEY and CDR2 SVGAGI. The CDR3 loop spans 15 amino acids. The chain's CDR3 is CASSRPGEGSYEQYF. The DNA for the CDR3 is TGTGCCAGCAGCCGCCCAGGCGAGGGCTCCTACGAGCAGTACTTC.

The rearrangement joins TRBV5-1 to TRBJ2-6; TRBD1 aligns across 8 bases. V trimming: 0 bases; J trimming: 0 bases; junction bases outside the gene matches: 5. The germline CDR1 and CDR2 sequences are SGHRS and YFSETQ. The CDR3 length is 18 residues. CDR3 bases: TGCGCCAGCAGCTTGGTTGGGGGACAGGCCTCTGGGGCCAACGTCCTGACTTTC. Translated: CASSLVGGQASGANVLTF.

This chain connects TRBV27 to TRBJ2-7; D is ambiguous. There are 16 residues in the CDR3. V gave up 0 bases and J gave up 3 bases, with 15 bases separating them. Germline V gene lookup returns CDR1 MNHEY and CDR2 SMNVEV (reference sequence). In nucleotides, the CDR3 is TGTGCCAGCAGTTTATCGGGCCCATCACAGCACTACGAGCAGTACTTC. It is translated as CASSLSGPSQHYEQYF.

V is TRBV3-1 (or the pseudogene TRBV3-2) and J is TRBJ1-3; a weak D match, TRBD1 (6 bases). V lost 5 bases and J 8 bases, leaving 19 bases between the germline ends. Germline CDR1 reads LGHDT; CDR2 reads YNNKEL (reference sequence). The CDR3 spans 15 residues. The CDR3 reads CASSSRAGGEDTIYF. DNA for the CDR3: TGTGCCAGCAGCTCTAGAGCTGGGGGCGAGGACACCATATATTTT.

The chain joins TRBV6-6 to TRBJ1-1; 9 bases agree with TRBD1. Germline CDR1 and CDR2: MNHNY and SVGAGI (reference sequence). This CDR3 spans 16 amino acids. The V and J ends lost 8 bases and 2 bases, in that order; junction bases with no gene match: 12. The CDR3 sequence is CASLAGQGFPNTEAFF. The CDR3 coding sequence is TGTGCCAGCCTGGCCGGACAGGGGTTCCCCAACACTGAAGCTTTCTTT.

The chain links TRBV19 to TRBJ1-2; no reliable D call. CDR1 is LNHDA, CDR2 SQIVND, per germline (reference sequence). The V end was cut by 1 base, the J end by 0 bases, with 18 bases between. The CDR3 spans 18 residues. The CDR3 loop is CASSIVAWVPLTNYGYTF. The CDR3 nucleotides are TGTGCCAGTAGTATAGTGGCTTGGGTCCCACTAACTAACTATGGCTACACCTTC.